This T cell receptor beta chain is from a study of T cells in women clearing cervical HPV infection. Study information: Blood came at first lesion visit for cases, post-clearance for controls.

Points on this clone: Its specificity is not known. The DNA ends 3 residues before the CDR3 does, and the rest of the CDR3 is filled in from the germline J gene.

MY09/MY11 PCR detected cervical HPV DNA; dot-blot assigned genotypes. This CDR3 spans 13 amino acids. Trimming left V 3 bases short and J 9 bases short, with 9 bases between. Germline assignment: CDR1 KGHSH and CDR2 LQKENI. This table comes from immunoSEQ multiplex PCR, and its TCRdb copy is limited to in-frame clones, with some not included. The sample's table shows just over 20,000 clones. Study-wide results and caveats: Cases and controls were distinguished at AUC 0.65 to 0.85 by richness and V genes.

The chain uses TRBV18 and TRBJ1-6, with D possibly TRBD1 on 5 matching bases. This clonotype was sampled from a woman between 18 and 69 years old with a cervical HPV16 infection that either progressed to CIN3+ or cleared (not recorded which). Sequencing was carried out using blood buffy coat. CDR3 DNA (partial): TGTGCCAGCTCACCTGACAGTACTTCACCC. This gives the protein CASSPDSTSP. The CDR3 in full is CASSPDSTSPLHF.